This T cell receptor (beta chain) appears in the sequencing data of a study of naive CD8 T cells in extremely preterm neonates (dated 2017 in TCRdb). Looking at the study overall: The study compared the TCRbeta CDR3 repertoires of sorted naive CD8+ T cells among four age groups: extremely preterm neonates, term neonates, young children and adults.

Notes on this clone: No antigen is known for it. Base qualities are not recorded, but no much larger clone differs from it by a single base.

At the junction V is shortened by 3 bases and J by 9 bases; bases outside the gene matches: 3. The CDR3 contains 12 residues, cysteine and phenylalanine counted. CDR3 DNA is the only sequence kept; it has 36 bases, read in frame from the first base. The germline V gene provides CDR1 SGHDT and CDR2 YYEEEE. Four or five elective full-term cesarean deliveries at 37-41 weeks of gestation, with no labor and no rupture of membranes, were the source of the term cord blood. Pregnancies with fetal demise, active maternal HSV infection or known maternal HIV infection were excluded from the study. A FACSAria III cell sorter was used to sort live, Annexin V-negative naive CD8+ T cells (CD3+CD8+CD45RA+CCR7+). Between roughly 20,000 and 100,000 naive CD8+ T cells were sorted per sample. Preassembled standardized sampling kits were used to collect mixed venous-arterial cord blood. Cord blood was held at room temperature, and processing was completed within 4 hours of collection. Ficoll-Paque density gradient centrifugation was used to isolate mononuclear cells from diluted blood. Before sorting, mononuclear cells were cryopreserved in roughly 10% DMSO plus 90% FBS and kept long term at -150 degrees C. Thawed cells were stained with Annexin V and antibodies against CD3, CD8, CCR7 and CD45RA. The DNeasy Blood and Tissue Kit was used to extract genomic DNA from sorted cell pellets that had been snap-frozen.

TCRbeta CDR3 regions were amplified from genomic DNA by a two-step, bias-controlled multiplex PCR. Primers specific for every TRBV and TRBJ gene segment were used in the multiplex PCR. The immunoSEQ Assay was used to generate the TCRbeta repertoire data. Turning to the authors' computational methods: To merge closely related sequences, reads went through filtering and clustering using a relative-frequency ratio and a modified nearest-neighbor algorithm. IMGT annotation was the basis for assigning V, D and J genes to CDR3 sequences. Template counts were quantified against synthetic TCR CDR3 analog sequences and normalized for PCR amplification bias. Analyses were restricted to unique productive sequences, meaning in-frame CDR3 sequences without stop codons. Clonality, defined as 1 minus Pielou's evenness, and iChao1 richness were computed with the immunoSEQ Analyzer software. Statistical testing was performed in JMP, using Student's t-test or a non-parametric test depending on Shapiro-Wilk normality results. Here the immuneACCESS table is served through TCRdb, limited to in-frame sequences with V and J called. Missing clones are a known gap in these copies; in checked studies unresolved V genes cover under half, and the rest lacks a known reason. V and J calls and clone size come straight from that table; D and trimming were deduced from the DNA. The sample contains 7,500 to 9,500 clones, approximately 98% of them found a single time. The top ten hold about 0.35% of the sample.

The paper's findings and limits, for the study overall: Compared with the older groups, preterm CDR3s were shorter and closer to germline, carrying fewer N additions and showing less junctional trimming. Compared with all other age groups, preterm neonates showed significantly lower iChao1 richness (p < 0.05) along with an even clone distribution, indicating a less rich repertoire. A larger fraction of CDR3 nucleotide sequences was shared among preterm neonates (2.7%) than among term neonates (around 0.4%), young children (0.03%) and adults (about 0.01%). The authors noted a small sample size and variable productive template counts among preterm samples as limitations. Prospective longitudinal studies of preterm and term neonates were called for by the authors so that T cell development could be tracked within individuals.

The rearrangement combines TRBV5-6 with TRBJ1-5; 7 central nucleotides agree with TRBD1. The sequence was obtained from a newborn in good health. What was sequenced was naive CD8+ T cells from cord blood. This receptor carries the CDR3 CASSSHRGPQHF. The sequenced DNA is TGTGCCAGCAGCTCCCACAGGGGGCCCCAGCATTTT.